A selection of T cell receptor beta chains follows, all from one sample in a study of shared clonotypes between healthy human individuals. The repertoire was sequenced with immunoSEQ multiplex PCR; TCRdb's copy has only in-frame clones and lacks some. This table holds fewer than 650,000 clones, 76% found once. The source material was PBMCs. The receptors come from a woman aged 40 to 49 in good health. Some clones in this sample may be carry-over from other donors' samples. Both conserved end residues are part of each CDR3. A D gene is named only where the DNA matches it firmly. Size is stated for part of the rows, as once, few or many counts, or as a class when the clone is expanded.

j_gene | d_gene | abundance | v_gene | CDR3nt | CDR3aa
TRBJ2-5 | NA | NA | TRBV5-1 | TGCGCCAGCAGCTTAAGACAGGGAGGGGGAGAGACCCAGTACTTC | CASSLRQGGGETQYF
TRBJ1-2 | NA | NA | TRBV29-1 | TGCAGCGTTCTGGAACGGGGGGGTAGTGGCTACACCTTC | CSVLERGGSGYTF
TRBJ2-7 | NA | NA | TRBV4-2 | TGTGCCAGCAGCCCGTCCGGGGTAGGCGAGCAGTACTTC | CASSPSGVGEQYF
TRBJ2-1 | NA | NA | TRBV2 | TGTGCCAGCGGGATCAACAATGAGCAGTTCTTC | CASGINNEQFF
TRBJ2-1 | NA | NA | TRBV7-3 | TGTGCCAGCAGCGATAAAGGCGGGACCTCCTACAATGAGCAGTTCTTC | CASSDKGGTSYNEQFF
TRBJ1-5 | NA | NA | TRBV27 | TGTGCCAGCAGTCCACTCGGGGGCGGCCTCAATCAGCCCCAGCATTTT | CASSPLGGGLNQPQHF
TRBJ2-7 | NA | NA | TRBV11-2 | TGTGCCAGCAGCCCAGGGGGGCACATTCGGAGCGAGCAGTACTTC | CASSPGGHIRSEQYF
TRBJ1-2 | NA | NA | TRBV2 | TGTGCCAGCAGTGAAGGGGACTTGGCGGGCTACACCTTC | CASSEGDLAGYTF
TRBJ2-3 | NA | NA | TRBV11-2 | TGTGCCAGCAGCTTAGGAATAGTGGATACGCAGTATTTT | CASSLGIVDTQYF
TRBJ2-2 | TRBD2 | NA | TRBV7-6 | TGTGCCAGCAGCTTAGTCGAGACTAGCGGGAGGAAGGGGGAGCTGTTTTTT | CASSLVETSGRKGELFF
TRBJ1-1 | NA | NA | TRBV11-2 | TGTGCCAGCAGCTCCCAGGGCGACACTGAAGCTTTCTTT | CASSSQGDTEAFF
TRBJ1-5 | NA | NA | TRBV27 | TGTGCCAGCAGTTTAGAAGGGTGGGGACAGCCCCAGCATTTT | CASSLEGWGQPQHF
TRBJ1-2 | TRBD1 | few | TRBV7-2 | TGTGCCAGCAGCTCGGGACAGGGGGCCTATGGCTACACCTTC | CASSSGQGAYGYTF
TRBJ2-5 | TRBD2 | NA | TRBV7-2 | TGTGCCAGCAGCCCGGGGGGGGCCGCGGAGACCCAGTACTTC | CASSPGGAAETQYF
TRBJ2-1 | NA | once | TRBV7-2 | TGTGCCAGCGGCGGCGCAGGGTTTCTGAGTGAGCAGTTCTTC | CASGGAGFLSEQFF
TRBJ2-7 | NA | NA | TRBV7-8 | TGTGCCAGCAGCTTAGCTGGGAAACACTACGAGCAGTACTTC | CASSLAGKHYEQYF
TRBJ2-7 | NA | NA | TRBV7-8 | TGTGCCAGCAGCTTAGTCGGAAGTTCAGGCCCCTACGAGCAGTACTTC | CASSLVGSSGPYEQYF
TRBJ1-1 | NA | NA | TRBV28 | TGTGCCAGCCATCATTGGAGGGACACTGAAGCTTTCTTT | CASHHWRDTEAFF
TRBJ2-2 | TRBD1 | NA | TRBV7-7 | TGTGCTAGCAGCTTGGGACAGACGAACACCGGGGAGCTGTTTTTT | CASSLGQTNTGELFF
TRBJ1-1 | NA | NA | TRBV27 | TGTGCCAGCAGTTTATCTTGGGGGAACACTGAAGCTTTCTTT | CASSLSWGNTEAFF
TRBJ1-1 | NA | few | TRBV27 | TGTGCCAGCAGTTTACGGTGGGGAGAGGGAGCTTTCTTT | CASSLRWGEGAFF
TRBJ1-1 | NA | NA | TRBV10-2 | TGCGCCAGCAGTGGTGCAGGGGAGAGGACTGAAGCTTTCTTT | CASSGAGERTEAFF
TRBJ2-7 | NA | NA | TRBV5-4 | TGTGCCAGCAGCTTGGATGTGGGGACTCCCTACGAGCAGTACTTC | CASSLDVGTPYEQYF
TRBJ2-5 | NA | few | TRBV29-1 | TGCAGCGTTGTGAACCCCGCGGAGACCCAGTACTTC | CSVVNPAETQYF